This T cell receptor beta chain was recorded in a study of radiotherapy plus CTLA-4 blockade in lung cancer. Study-level points and caveats: Tumor-derived TCR clones expanded in blood after radiotherapy plus ipilimumab.

With ipilimumab providing CTLA-4 blockade, focal radiation was administered to patients who had chemo-refractory metastatic non-small-cell lung cancer. Assay used: immunoSEQ multiplex PCR; TCRdb lists only in-frame clones, some missing. The data show more than 55,000 clones, over 65% seen once. The J segment lost 0 bases and the V segment lost 4 bases, leaving 11 bases of the junction unmatched. This CDR3 spans 18 amino acids. Germline V lookup: CDR1 SEHNR, CDR2 FQNEAQ (reference sequence). Note on this clone: Its antigen is as yet unknown.

The source was peripheral blood, collected from a patient treated with radiotherapy plus ipilimumab. This receptor was taken from a human donor with non-small cell lung cancer who had a partial response to radiotherapy plus ipilimumab. V and J are TRBV7-9 and TRBJ2-4, with 8 positions matching TRBD2. The CDR3 loop reads CASSSWGGGILAKNIQYF. For the CDR3, the DNA is TGTGCCAGCAGCTCCTGGGGCGGGGGGATACTAGCCAAAAACATTCAGTACTTC. Looking up the rest from reference TRBV7-9 and TRBJ2-4 gives the full variable domain: DTGVSQNPRHKITKRGQNVTFRCDPISEHNRLYWYRQTLGQGPEFLTYFQNEAQLEKSRLLSDRFSAERPKGSFSTLEIQRTEQGDSAMYLCASSSWGGGILAKNIQYFGAGTRLSVL.